A single sample is the source of the 20 T cell receptor beta chains below, sequenced in a study of type 1 regulatory T cells. Each CDR3 protein is one row after TCRdb ran MiXCR on the reads. The sample carries about 42,000 distinct CDR3 sequences, 9% to 15% recorded once. Their antigen targets remain unknown. The sequencing sample was made of cultured non-Tr1 T cells, either the whole culture or a sorted T cell fraction (not recorded which). The receptor set was obtained from a human donor in good health.

This clonotype was found many times. This rearrangement joins TRBV12-3 or TRBV12-4 to TRBJ2-5; weak D call: TRBD2 (6 bases). The CDR3 totals 13 residues. The V end was cut by 5 bases, the J end by 5 bases, with 12 bases between. The CDR3 DNA reads as TGTGCCAGCAGTCTGACTAGGTGGGAGACCCAGTACTTC. Encoded protein: CASSLTRWETQYF.

This clonotype was picked up many times. J is TRBJ2-7 and V is TRBV25-1; 7 nucleotides agree with TRBD2. This CDR3 comprises 14 residues. Germline CDR1 reads MGHDK; CDR2 reads SYGVNS. With V trimmed by 3 bases and J by 4 bases, 6 bases remained unmatched. CDR3 region: CASSEVRGGYEQYF. Written as DNA, the CDR3 is TGTGCCAGCAGTGAGGTCCGGGGAGGGTACGAGCAGTACTTC.

This clonotype was found many times. V gene TRBV5-1 combines with J gene TRBJ1-3; 7 bases align to TRBD1. After removal of 0 bases from V and 4 bases from J, the junction contained 7 bases not matched to a gene. Germline CDR1 reads SGHRS; CDR2 reads YFSETQ. The CDR3 consists of 16 residues. The CDR3 nucleotides are TGCGCCAGCAGCTTGGGTTCTCAGGGGGACGGAAACACCATATATTTT. This encodes CASSLGSQGDGNTIYF.

The chain uses TRBV28 and TRBJ2-7; D perhaps matches TRBD1 (6 bases). V was cut by 5 bases and J by 0 bases, with 17 bases left in between. This CDR3 is built from 16 residues. The germline V gene has CDR1 MDHEN and CDR2 SYDVKM. The CDR3 bases are TGTGCCAGCAGTGCCCTCTCGGGACAAGACTCCTACGAGCAGTACTTC. This translates into CASSALSGQDSYEQYF.

There are many counts of this clonotype. The rearrangement links TRBV28 to TRBJ2-5; D remains unclear. This CDR3 comprises 12 residues. Germline V CDR1 and CDR2: MDHEN, SYDVKM. Trimming stripped 2 bases from V and 5 bases from J, with 6 bases between. CDR3 DNA: TGTGCCAGCAGTTTACGTCGGGAGACCCAGTACTTC. As protein: CASSLRRETQYF.

The table lists this clonotype with many counts. This rearrangement joins TRBV12-3 or TRBV12-4 to TRBJ2-7; D gene ambiguous. Trimming stripped 5 bases from V and 0 bases from J, with 11 bases between. The CDR3 is 14 amino acids. The CDR3 here is CASSLLRSSYEQYF. The CDR3 DNA follows: TGTGCCAGCAGTCTCCTCAGGAGCTCCTACGAGCAGTACTTC.

This clonotype was picked up many times. The rearrangement uses TRBV28 and TRBJ1-5; no reliable D call. The CDR3 has 13 residues. The ends were cut back, 6 bases at V and 1 base at J, with 7 bases in the middle. From germline, CDR1 is MDHEN and CDR2 SYDVKM. CDR3 region: CASSQDSNQPQHF. The CDR3 bases are TGTGCCAGCAGCCAGGACAGCAATCAGCCCCAGCATTTT.

The chain joins TRBV7-9 to TRBJ2-2, with a tentative D call TRBD2 (6 bases). CDR1 is SEHNR and CDR2 is FQNEAQ in the germline V gene (reference sequence). Trimming took 6 bases from V and 6 from J, leaving 11 bases between them. The CDR3 spans 13 residues. This CDR3 is CASSWGLAGELFF. The DNA for the CDR3 is TGTGCCAGCAGTTGGGGACTTGCCGGGGAGCTGTTTTTT.

This clonotype was counted ten times or more. The gene calls are TRBV20-1 and TRBJ2-5; a weak D match, TRBD2 (5 bases). V was cut by 6 bases and J by 5 bases, with 13 bases left in between. There are 12 residues in the CDR3. CDR1 and CDR2 from the germline V gene are DFQATT and SNEGSKA (reference sequence). CDR3 nucleotides: TGCAGTGCCAGTGGTAGCGCGGAGACCCAGTACTTC. It yields the protein CSASGSAETQYF.

This sequence joins TRBV20-1 and TRBJ2-7, with no clear D. The germline CDR1 and CDR2 sequences are DFQATT and SNEGSKA (reference sequence). CDR3 length: 13 residues. The germline V and J ends were trimmed by 2 bases and 7 bases, with 15 bases remaining between them. Here the CDR3 reads CSARRSAPGEQYF. The CDR3 nucleotides are TGCAGTGCTAGAAGATCGGCTCCTGGGGAGCAGTACTTC.

This clonotype has more than one count but fewer than ten. The V gene is TRBV30, the J gene TRBJ2-1; TRBD2 matches at 9 bases. The germline gives CDR1 GTSNPN, CDR2 SVGIG (reference sequence). This CDR3 is built from 14 residues. V shed 7 bases and J 6 bases; nucleotides not matched to a gene: 10. CDR3: CASFYAGGRNEQFF. The DNA for the CDR3 is TGTGCCTCATTTTACGCGGGAGGGCGCAATGAGCAGTTCTTC.

This clonotype was seen many times. V and J are TRBV20-1 and TRBJ2-3, with TRBD2 identical over 10 bases. Germline lookup yields CDR1 DFQATT and CDR2 SNEGSKA (reference sequence). The V gene end was trimmed by 5 bases and the J gene end by 4 bases; junction bases not matched to a gene: 3. The CDR3 spans 13 residues. The CDR3 sequence is CSASLAGADTQYF. Here the CDR3 DNA reads TGCAGTGCTTCCCTAGCGGGAGCAGATACGCAGTATTTT.

This clonotype was seen a few times. This chain uses TRBV9 with TRBJ2-1; 9 bases match TRBD2. The CDR3 loop spans 15 amino acids. V lost 4 bases to trimming and J lost 7 bases; unmatched junction nucleotides: 9. Germline CDR1 is SGDLS and CDR2 is YYNGEE. The CDR3 DNA sequence: TGTGCCAGCAGCCAGGGACTAGCATCTCTTAATGAGCAGTTCTTC. Translating gives CASSQGLASLNEQFF. Together with reference TRBV9 and TRBJ2-1, the CDR3 gives the full variable domain: DSGVTQTPKHLITATGQRVTLRCSPRSGDLSVYWYQQSLDQGLQFLIQYYNGEERAKGNILERFSAQQFPDLHSELNLSSLELGDSALYFCASSQGLASLNEQFFGPGTRLTVL.

In this sample, this clonotype turned up many times. V is TRBV6-5 and J is TRBJ2-7, with D unresolved. CDR1 and CDR2 from the germline V gene are MNHEY and SVGAGI. Trimming stripped 1 base from V and 5 bases from J, with 9 bases between. This CDR3 comprises 13 residues. The CDR3 bases are TGTGCCAGCAGTTACTTCCAGACGGACGAGCAGTACTTC. Its translation: CASSYFQTDEQYF.

This clonotype was detected ten times or more. This sequence joins TRBV9 and TRBJ1-6; no clear D gene. Between the trimmed V and J ends, which lost 7 bases and 12 bases, there was a span of 17 bases. CDR1 and CDR2 (germline): SGDLS, YYNGEE. The CDR3 contains 13 residues. The CDR3 nucleotides read TGTGCCAGCCGGGGAAACACGATGGGACCCCTCCACTTT. Translating it yields CASRGNTMGPLHF. Looking up the rest from reference TRBV9 and TRBJ1-6 gives the full variable domain: DSGVTQTPKHLITATGQRVTLRCSPRSGDLSVYWYQQSLDQGLQFLIQYYNGEERAKGNILERFSAQQFPDLHSELNLSSLELGDSALYFCASRGNTMGPLHFGNGTRLTVT.

The V and J genes are TRBV20-1 and TRBJ2-5; 9 bases agree with TRBD2. Germline CDR1 is DFQATT and CDR2 is SNEGSKA (reference sequence). The CDR3 contains 12 residues. J lost 4 bases, V lost 6 bases, and 3 bases had no gene match. The CDR3 region is CSAKGLAETQYF. DNA for the CDR3: TGCAGTGCCAAGGGACTAGCAGAGACCCAGTACTTC.

This clonotype has just a few counts. V and J are TRBV10-3 and TRBJ2-3; D may be TRBD1 (5 bases). The CDR3 is made up of 13 amino acids. Germline V gene sequence: CDR1 ENHRY, CDR2 SYGVKD. With 2 bases removed from V and 5 bases from J, the gap between germline ends came to 8 bases. CDR3 DNA sequence: TGTGCCATCAGTGAGAGCAGGGAAGATACGCAGTATTTT. It is translated as CAISESREDTQYF.

This clonotype was seen ten or more times. The CDR3 DNA is TGCAGTGCTAGCAACAGGGGGGAGACCCAGTACTTC. It translates to CSASNRGETQYF. The chain joins TRBV20-1 to TRBJ2-5; 8 nucleotides agree with TRBD1. Germline CDR1 is DFQATT and CDR2 is SNEGSKA (reference sequence). The CDR3 covers 12 residues. V was clipped by 3 bases and J by 5 bases; unmatched bases: 2.

This clonotype was seen at least ten times. The genes are TRBV18 and TRBJ1-2; perhaps TRBD1 as D (6 bases). The germline V gene encodes CDR1 KGHSH and CDR2 LQKENI. CDR3 length equals 13 residues. V was clipped by 6 bases and J by 2 bases, with 10 bases between them. The CDR3, as DNA: TGTGCCAGCTCTCACAGGGACAACTATGGCTACACCTTC. Translated, it gives CASSHRDNYGYTF.

This sequence joins TRBV19 and TRBJ2-7, with D perhaps TRBD2 (6 bases). This CDR3 contains 13 residues. CDR1 and CDR2 from the germline V gene are LNHDA and SQIVND (reference sequence). V was clipped by 3 bases and J by 2 bases, with 8 bases between them. Here the CDR3 DNA reads TGTGCCAGTAGTATTGGAGGGGCCTACGAGCAGTACTTC. Its translation: CASSIGGAYEQYF. Based on the CDR3 plus reference TRBV19 and TRBJ2-7, the full variable domain is DGGITQSPKYLFRKEGQNVTLSCEQNLNHDAMYWYRQDPGQGLRLIYYSQIVNDFQKGDIAEGYSVSREKKESFPLTVTSAQKNPTAFYLCASSIGGAYEQYFGPGTRLTVT.